This T cell receptor beta chain was retrieved from a study of regulatory T cells in long-lasting Graves disease. Study results and caveats: Peripheral blood was the sole material, not thyroid tissue.

The germline V and J ends were trimmed by 4 bases and 3 bases, with 15 bases remaining between them. The CDR3 is 15 residues long. Germline lookup yields CDR1 SGDLS and CDR2 YYNGEE. Stated time point: newly diagnosed GD, antithyroid drugs for less than 3 months. Generation of the TCR library employed RNA extracted from PBMCs. Construction of the TCR beta libraries employed iRepertoire HTBI primers in conjunction with Arm-PCR of CDR3 regions. TCRdb ran MiXCR on the multiplex PCR reads and lists one entry per CDR3 protein. There are approximately 560,000 distinct CDR3 sequences in the sample; roughly 16% occur only once, and approximately 12% lies in the top ten. Of note for this clonotype: The target antigen is unknown.

These data were likewise used in another study, on T cells in Graves' hyperthyroidism and ophthalmopathy.

The receptor comes from a man aged 18 to 30 with Graves disease. V usage is TRBV9 and J usage is TRBJ2-3; D could derive from TRBD1 or TRBD2 (5 bases each). The sample consisted of peripheral blood mononuclear cells (PBMCs), taken at new diagnosis, from a patient treated with antithyroid drugs. CDR3 coding DNA: TGTGCCAGCAGCCCTCTGTCTGGGGGAACAGATACGCAGTATTTT. Residues: CASSPLSGGTDTQYF.